One sample yielded the 13 T cell receptor beta chains listed below, sequenced in a study of T cells in Graves' hyperthyroidism and ophthalmopathy. Researchers took RNA transcripts and amplified the TCR beta CDR3 regions from them. First-round RT-PCR targeting the TCR CDR3 was performed with the HTBI primer set. TCRdb called the multiplex PCR reads again in MiXCR, with one record for every CDR3 protein. This repertoire shows about 660,000 distinct CDR3 sequences, just under 45% found once; its top ten account for about 7.7%. Input material: peripheral blood or thyroid tissue (not recorded which). Receptors originate from an adult man with Graves' disease, either hyperthyroidism or ophthalmopathy (not recorded which).

The chain combines TRBV6-1 with TRBJ2-5; TRBD1 might be the D (5 bases). The CDR3 consists of 15 residues. V shed 8 bases and J shed 5 bases, with 21 bases lying between them. Germline loops: CDR1 MNHNS, CDR2 SASEGT. The CDR3 DNA is TGTGCCAGCGGCAAGCAAGGGGTCGTCGGGGAGACCCAGTACTTC. Translating gives CASGKQGVVGETQYF.

This clonotype was seen at least ten times. This chain connects TRBV9 to TRBJ1-5, with D possibly TRBD1 on 6 matching bases. The CDR3 length is 13 residues. The germline V and J ends were trimmed by 5 bases and 6 bases, with 12 bases remaining between them. Germline loops: CDR1 SGDLS, CDR2 YYNGEE. This chain's CDR3 is CASSVGGSQPQHF. The CDR3 coding sequence is TGTGCCAGCAGTGTTGGGGGCAGTCAGCCCCAGCATTTT.

The chain employs TRBV19 and TRBJ1-3, with D possibly matching TRBD1 (5 bases). CDR1 and CDR2 from the germline V gene are LNHDA and SQIVND (reference sequence). Trimming removed 9 bases from V and 4 bases from J, with 19 bases in between. CDR3 length equals 15 residues. The CDR3, as DNA: TGTGCCAGCAGTTACTCGTCAGGGCCCGGAAACACCATATATTTT. Protein sequence: CASSYSSGPGNTIYF.

The CDR3 is CASSKGGQGYLGYTF. CDR3 nucleotide sequence: TGTGCCAGCAGTAAGGGGGGGCAGGGGTATCTTGGCTACACCTTC. V is TRBV7-2 and J is TRBJ1-2; possibly TRBD1 for D (6 bases). There are 15 residues in the CDR3. The V gene lost 6 bases and the J gene lost 7 bases, with 21 bases spanning the gap. Germline CDR1 SGHTA, CDR2 FQGNSA.

The chain joins TRBV12-3 or TRBV12-4 to TRBJ2-7; D may correspond to TRBD1 or TRBD2 (5 bases each). This CDR3 region has 16 residues. Trimming removed 4 bases at V and 0 bases at J, with 16 bases between. The CDR3 bases are TGTGCCAGCAGTTACCCCCCCGGGGCGAGCTCCTACGAGCAGTACTTC. It specifies CASSYPPGASSYEQYF.

The CDR3 loop reads CASSSAIWTARTEAFF. CDR3 nucleotides: TGTGCCAGCAGCTCGGCTATTTGGACAGCTAGGACGGAAGCTTTCTTT. The chain has TRBV7-9 and TRBJ1-1, with a possible D match to TRBD1 (6 bases). Germline values: CDR1 SEHNR, CDR2 FQNEAQ (reference sequence). V was pared by 4 bases and J by 8 bases, with 23 bases between. The CDR3 is 16 residues long.

The chain is built from TRBV20-1 and TRBJ2-2, with TRBD2 identical over 7 bases. V dropped 7 bases and J dropped 4; count of bases not matched to a gene: 6. CDR1 and CDR2 from the germline V gene are DFQATT and SNEGSKA (reference sequence). The length of the CDR3 is 13 residues. The CDR3: CSVTRGVTGELFF. DNA for the CDR3: TGCAGTGTAACTCGGGGGGTCACCGGGGAGCTGTTTTTT.

This clonotype has ten or more counts. The chain joins TRBV29-1 to TRBJ1-1; 8 bases agree with TRBD1. The V gene end was trimmed by 7 bases and the J gene end by 1 base; junction bases not matched to a gene: 8. Per the germline V gene, CDR1 is SQVTM and CDR2 is ANQGSEA. The CDR3 spans 14 residues. The DNA for the CDR3 is TGCAGCGGGACAGGGTCGTGGGAGAACACTGAAGCTTTCTTT. This codes for CSGTGSWENTEAFF.

This clonotype was counted only a few times. The chain uses TRBV12-5 and TRBJ2-5; D unresolved. V shed 1 base and J shed 5 bases, with 2 bases lying between them. This CDR3 spans 11 amino acids. CDR1 is LGHNT and CDR2 is FRNRAP in the germline V gene. CDR3 protein: CASGLAETQYF. As DNA, the CDR3 is TGTGCTAGTGGTTTGGCCGAGACCCAGTACTTC.

Remarks on this clonotype: The conserved phenylalanine or tryptophan is not found at the CDR3 terminus, so this likely reflects a read error. The limits of the CDR3 on the DNA are not certain, so only TCRdb's listed CDR3 is given. The CDR3 protein is CASRPGTAY. The rearrangement links TRBV2 to TRBJ1-4; the table calls TRBD1, which could not be checked here. Germline-derived CDR1 and CDR2 are SNHLY and FYNNEI. The CDR3 is 9 amino acids in total, end residues counted.

This clonotype was detected a few times. The CDR3 DNA is TGCGCCAGCAGTCCCGGGACAGGGGGCTTCGAGCAGTACTTC. Protein sequence: CASSPGTGGFEQYF. J is TRBJ2-7 and V is TRBV5-1; 12 bases line up with TRBD1. The CDR3 runs 14 residues. Germline values: CDR1 SGHRS, CDR2 YFSETQ. V was clipped by 5 bases and J by 6 bases; unmatched bases: 6.

The gene calls are TRBV30 and TRBJ1-2; D is unclear. The CDR3 length is 15 residues. Trimming removed 1 base from V and 0 bases from J, with 12 bases in between. CDR1 GTSNPN and CDR2 SVGIG come from the germline V gene (reference sequence). This chain's CDR3 is CAWSATTVANYGYTF. The DNA for the CDR3 is TGTGCCTGGAGTGCTACCACGGTAGCTAACTATGGCTACACCTTC.

V usage is TRBV20-1 and J usage is TRBJ1-2, with D possibly matching TRBD1 (5 bases). This CDR3 is 15 amino acids long. Trimming shortened V by 6 bases and J by 3 bases, and 20 bases separated the two germline ends. The germline V gene encodes CDR1 DFQATT and CDR2 SNEGSKA (reference sequence). The CDR3 sequence is CSASSVAIGDYGYTF. CDR3 bases: TGCAGTGCCAGCAGCGTAGCAATAGGGGACTATGGCTACACCTTC.